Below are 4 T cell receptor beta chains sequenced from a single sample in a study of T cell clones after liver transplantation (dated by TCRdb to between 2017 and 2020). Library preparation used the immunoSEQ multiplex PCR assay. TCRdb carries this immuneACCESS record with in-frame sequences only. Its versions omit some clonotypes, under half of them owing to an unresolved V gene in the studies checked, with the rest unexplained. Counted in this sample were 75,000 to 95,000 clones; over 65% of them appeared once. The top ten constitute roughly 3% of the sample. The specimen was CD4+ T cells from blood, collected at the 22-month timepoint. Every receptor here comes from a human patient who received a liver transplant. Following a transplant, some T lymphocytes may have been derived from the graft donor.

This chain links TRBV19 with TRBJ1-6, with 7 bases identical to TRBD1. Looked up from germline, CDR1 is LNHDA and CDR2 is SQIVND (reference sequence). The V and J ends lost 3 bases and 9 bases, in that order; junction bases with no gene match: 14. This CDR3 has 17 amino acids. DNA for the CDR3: TGTGCCAGTAGTATTTTAGCGGCGGGACAGTCTTCTTCACCCCTCCACTTT. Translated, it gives CASSILAAGQSSSPLHF. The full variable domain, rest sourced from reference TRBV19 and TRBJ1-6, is DGGITQSPKYLFRKEGQNVTLSCEQNLNHDAMYWYRQDPGQGLRLIYYSQIVNDFQKGDIAEGYSVSREKKESFPLTVTSAQKNPTAFYLCASSILAAGQSSSPLHFGNGTRLTVT.

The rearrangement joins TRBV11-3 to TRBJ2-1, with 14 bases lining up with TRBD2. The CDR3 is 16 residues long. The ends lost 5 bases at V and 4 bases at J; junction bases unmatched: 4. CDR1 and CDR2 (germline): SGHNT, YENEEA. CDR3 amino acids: CASSTRLAGGYNEQFF. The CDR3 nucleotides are TGTGCCAGCAGCACGCGACTAGCGGGAGGGTACAATGAGCAGTTCTTC.

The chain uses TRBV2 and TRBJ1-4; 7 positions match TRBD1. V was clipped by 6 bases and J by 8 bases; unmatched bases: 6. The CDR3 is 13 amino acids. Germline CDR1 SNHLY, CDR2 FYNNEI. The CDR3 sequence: CASSGDRAEKLFF. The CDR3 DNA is TGTGCCAGCAGCGGCGACAGGGCGGAAAAACTGTTTTTT.

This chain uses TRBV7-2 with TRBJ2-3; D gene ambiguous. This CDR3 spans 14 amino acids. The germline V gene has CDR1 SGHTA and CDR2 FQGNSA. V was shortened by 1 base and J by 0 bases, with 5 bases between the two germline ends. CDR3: CASSLDKSTDTQYF. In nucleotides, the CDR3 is TGTGCCAGCAGCTTAGACAAAAGCACAGATACGCAGTATTTT. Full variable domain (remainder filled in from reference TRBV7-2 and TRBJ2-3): GAGVSQSPSNKVTEKGKDVELRCDPISGHTALYWYRQSLGQGLEFLIYFQGNSAPDKSGLPSDRFSAERTGGSVSTLTIQRTQQEDSAVYLCASSLDKSTDTQYFGPGTRLTVL.